This T cell receptor beta chain was recovered during a study of T cell repertoires in cytomegalovirus infection. For the study at large: Indications of both CMV infection and matching HLA type were provided by public TCR beta signatures. Study-wide results and limits: Accumulated public TCR beta family frequency recognized individuals carrying CMV together with the relevant HLA.

This CDR3 is 14 amino acids long. V dropped 6 bases and J dropped 0; count of bases not matched to a gene: 5. CDR1 MDHEN and CDR2 SYDVKM come from the germline V gene. This clonotype was detected ten times or more. Its antigen is undetermined. One entry per CDR3 protein results from TCRdb running MiXCR on the reads. The data hold nearly 650,000 distinct CDR3 sequences, with roughly 26% observed a single time. The chain recombines TRBV28 with TRBJ2-7; 7 bases are shared with TRBD1. This clonotype was obtained from a human donor in good health (CMV status not recorded). Some clones in this sample may be carry-over from other donors' samples. The sequencing sample was made of CD8+ T cells from PBMCs. CDR3 in DNA: TGTGCCAGCAGGACCTACAGGGGCTCCTACGAGCAGTACGTC. Protein: CASRTYRGSYEQYV.